This is a list of T cell receptor beta chains from one sample in a study of T cell responses to AZD1222 COVID-19 vaccine. TCRdb's copy holds only in-frame clones and misses some; the assay was immunoSEQ multiplex PCR. The sample contains tens of thousands of clones, roughly 90% of which appear only once. The input for sequencing was peripheral blood, taken on day 0 of AZD1222 vaccination. Receptors were obtained from an adult in good health. CDR3s include the opening cysteine and the closing phenylalanine or tryptophan. The D gene is left open where the match is weak. The listing skips clone size in some rows; elsewhere it reads once, few, many or a size class.

V	J	D	size	CDR3	DNA
TRBV5-1	TRBJ2-2	TRBD1	NA	CASSLGGQLTGELFF	TGCGCCAGCAGCTTGGGGGGACAGCTCACCGGGGAGCTGTTTTTT
TRBV7-2	TRBJ1-6	NA	once	CASSPQALNSPLHF	TGTGCCAGCAGCCCCCAGGCCTTAAATTCACCCCTCCACTTT
TRBV5-1	TRBJ1-6	TRBD1	NA	CASSSTGQTGSPLHF	TGCGCCAGCAGCTCGACGGGACAGACAGGTTCACCCCTCCACTTT
TRBV18	TRBJ1-3	NA	once	CASSSRGFGNTIYF	TGTGCCAGCTCATCCAGGGGCTTTGGAAACACCATATATTTT
TRBV11-2	TRBJ1-3	TRBD1	NA	CASSFRAVTGRRNTIYF	TGTGCCAGCAGCTTCCGCGCCGTGACAGGGAGGCGAAACACCATATATTTT
TRBV27	TRBJ2-1	TRBD2	NA	CASNPGLPYNEQFF	TGTGCCAGCAACCCGGGACTACCATACAATGAGCAGTTCTTC
TRBV4-3	TRBJ2-4	TRBD2	NA	CASSQDGGTRTTSLAKNIQYF	TGCGCCAGCAGCCAAGACGGCGGGACTAGAACTACTAGTCTAGCCAAAAACATTCAGTACTTC
TRBV5-1	TRBJ2-7	TRBD1	NA	CASSLPRTGIYEQYF	TGCGCCAGCAGCTTGCCCCGGACAGGGATCTACGAGCAGTACTTC
TRBV25-1	TRBJ2-7	NA	NA	CASSGSGGYYEQYF	TGTGCCAGCAGTGGGTCAGGGGGGTACTACGAGCAGTACTTC
TRBV6-5	TRBJ1-1	NA	NA	CASSRLRGTEAFF	TGTGCCAGCAGTAGACTTAGGGGAACTGAAGCTTTCTTT
TRBV7-8	TRBJ1-4	NA	NA	CASSFDGGYNEKLFF	TGTGCCAGCAGCTTCGACGGGGGCTATAATGAAAAACTGTTTTTT
TRBV24-1	TRBJ2-2	NA	NA	CATGPREYTGELFF	TGTGCCACCGGCCCTCGGGAATACACCGGGGAGCTGTTTTTT
TRBV7-9	TRBJ1-1	NA	NA	CASSLGQNTEAFF	TGTGCCAGCAGCTTAGGACAGAACACTGAAGCTTTCTTT
TRBV5-4	TRBJ2-1	NA	NA	CASSSRLGNEQFF	TGTGCCAGCAGCTCCCGGCTGGGCAATGAGCAGTTCTTC
TRBV9	TRBJ2-1	TRBD2	NA	CASTPPGGFNEQFF	TGTGCCAGCACCCCCCCGGGAGGGTTCAATGAGCAGTTCTTC
TRBV2	TRBJ2-5	TRBD2	NA	CASRFGLASKIGEETQYF	TGTGCCAGCAGATTTGGACTAGCATCAAAGATTGGGGAAGAGACCCAGTACTTC
TRBV5-1	TRBJ2-3	TRBD2	NA	CASTVGGTSFTDTQYF	TGCGCCAGCACTGTAGGAGGGACTAGCTTCACAGATACGCAGTATTTT
TRBV27	TRBJ2-7	TRBD1	NA	CASRIGTASSYEQYF	TGTGCCAGCAGAATAGGGACAGCCAGCTCCTACGAGCAGTACTTC
TRBV28	TRBJ2-1	TRBD2	NA	CASSPPLSGRRGEGQFF	TGTGCCAGCAGCCCACCCCTCAGCGGGAGAAGGGGGGAAGGGCAGTTCTTC
TRBV18	TRBJ1-1	TRBD1	NA	CASSRDSQNTEAFF	TGTGCCAGCTCAAGGGACAGCCAGAACACTGAAGCTTTCTTT
TRBV2	TRBJ2-7	NA	few	CASRRSRAGYEQYF	TGTGCCAGCCGTCGGAGCAGGGCGGGCTACGAGCAGTACTTC
TRBV19	TRBJ1-3	NA	NA	CASTLSGIEGTGNTIYF	TGTGCCAGTACCCTCTCGGGGATAGAGGGGACTGGAAACACCATATATTTT
TRBV12-5	TRBJ1-2	NA	NA	CASGLDPQGTYGYTF	TGTGCTAGTGGTTTGGACCCCCAGGGGACCTATGGCTACACCTTC
TRBV9	TRBJ1-4	TRBD1	NA	CASSIQGLTNEKLFF	TGTGCCAGCAGCATACAGGGGCTAACTAATGAAAAACTGTTTTTT
TRBV3-1/TRBV3-2	TRBJ2-3	NA	NA	CASSQTAMGDTQYF	TGTGCCAGCAGCCAAACAGCGATGGGAGATACGCAGTATTTT
TRBV19	TRBJ2-7	NA	NA	CASSRGGRGDSYEQYF	TGTGCCAGTAGTAGAGGGGGCAGGGGGGACTCCTACGAGCAGTACTTC
TRBV9	TRBJ1-5	NA	NA	CASSPTAGGNQPQHF	TGTGCCAGCAGCCCGACAGCGGGAGGCAATCAGCCCCAGCATTTT
TRBV28	TRBJ1-6	TRBD1	NA	CASSTSATGSNSPLHF	TGTGCCAGCAGTACCTCTGCGACAGGGAGCAATTCACCCCTCCACTTT
TRBV28	TRBJ2-7	NA	NA	CASSSGTALYEQYF	TGTGCCAGCAGTTCCGGGACTGCCCTTTACGAGCAGTACTTC
TRBV19	TRBJ2-1	NA	few	CASSRGGTHNEQFF	TGTGCCAGTAGTCGGGGAGGGACACACAATGAGCAGTTCTTC
TRBV7-8	TRBJ2-2	TRBD1	NA	CASSVNAKTGVTNTGELFF	TGTGCCAGCAGCGTAAACGCCAAGACAGGGGTGACGAACACCGGGGAGCTGTTTTTT
TRBV4-1	TRBJ1-4	TRBD1	NA	CASSQLTGRATNEKLFF	TGCGCCAGCAGCCAGCTGACAGGGAGAGCAACTAATGAAAAACTGTTTTTT